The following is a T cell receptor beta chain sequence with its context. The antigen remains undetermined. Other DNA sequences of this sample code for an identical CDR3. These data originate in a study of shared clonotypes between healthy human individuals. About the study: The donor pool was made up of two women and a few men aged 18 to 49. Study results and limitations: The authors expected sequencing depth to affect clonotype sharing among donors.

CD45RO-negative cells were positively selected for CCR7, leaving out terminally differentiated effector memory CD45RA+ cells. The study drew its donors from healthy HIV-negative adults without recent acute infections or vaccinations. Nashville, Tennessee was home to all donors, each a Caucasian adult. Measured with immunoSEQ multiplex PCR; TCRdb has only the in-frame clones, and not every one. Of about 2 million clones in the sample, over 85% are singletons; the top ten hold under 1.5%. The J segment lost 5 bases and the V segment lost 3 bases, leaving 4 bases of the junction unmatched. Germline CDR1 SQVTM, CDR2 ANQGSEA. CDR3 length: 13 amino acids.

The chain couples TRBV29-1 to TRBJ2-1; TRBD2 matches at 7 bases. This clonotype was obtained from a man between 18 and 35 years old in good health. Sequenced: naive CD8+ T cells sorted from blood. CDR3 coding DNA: TGCAGCGTTGAGGGGCTAGCGGACAATGAGCAGTTCTTC. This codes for CSVEGLADNEQFF.